Below are 13 T cell receptor beta chains sequenced from a single sample in a study of T cells after yellow fever vaccination. TCRdb redid the calling of the 5' RACE reads with MiXCR, one entry per CDR3 protein. Among fewer than 650,000 distinct CDR3 sequences listed, 21% were seen once. Sequenced material: PBMCs, taken less than 25 days after the first yellow fever vaccination. These receptors were obtained from a man between 18 and 35 years old who received the YFV17D yellow fever vaccine.

The V and J genes are TRBV3-1 and TRBJ2-7; 7 bases fit TRBD2. Germline trimming cut 1 base from V and 2 bases from J; bases unmatched to any gene: 5. Looked up from germline, CDR1 is LGHDT and CDR2 is YNNKEL (reference sequence). This CDR3 comprises 15 residues. CDR3 residues: CASSQGGGTTYEQYF. CDR3 DNA sequence: TGTGCCAGCAGCCAAGGGGGAGGGACTACCTACGAGCAGTACTTC.

This clonotype came up a few times. This sequence joins TRBV29-1 and TRBJ2-5, with D possibly matching TRBD2 (6 bases). This CDR3 comprises 11 residues. Germline V lookup: CDR1 SQVTM, CDR2 ANQGSEA. V was clipped by 7 bases and J by 4 bases, with 10 bases between them. As DNA, the CDR3 is TGCAGCGCCCAGGGAGGAGAGACCCAGTACTTC. It specifies CSAQGGETQYF.

The genes are TRBV5-1 and TRBJ2-1, with 9 bases aligning to TRBD1. CDR1 and CDR2 from the germline V gene are SGHRS and YFSETQ. With 3 bases clipped from V and 7 bases from J, the junction kept 5 bases outside the gene matches. CDR3 length equals 14 residues. CDR3 coding DNA: TGCGCCAGCAGCTCGAGGGACAGGGATAATGAGCAGTTCTTC. This encodes CASSSRDRDNEQFF.

The chain employs TRBV6-2 or TRBV6-3 and TRBJ1-1; D is possibly TRBD1 (5 bases). Germline CDR1 MNHEY, CDR2 SVGEGT. V lost 1 base and J 10 bases, leaving 13 bases between the germline ends. This CDR3 is built from 13 residues. The DNA of the CDR3 is TGTGCCAGCAGTTACTGGCAGGGCTTTTCAGCTTTCTTT. Its translation is CASSYWQGFSAFF.

V usage is TRBV2 and J usage is TRBJ2-7; possibly TRBD2 for D (6 bases). The CDR3 extends over 14 amino acids. Germline CDR1 reads SNHLY; CDR2 reads FYNNEI. Trimming removed 11 bases at V and 3 bases at J, with 20 bases between. The CDR3 protein is CASLPAWRGYEQYF. As DNA, the CDR3 is TGTGCCTCGCTACCGGCGTGGAGGGGCTACGAGCAGTACTTC. The full variable domain, its missing parts supplied by reference TRBV2 and TRBJ2-7, is EPEVTQTPSHQVTQMGQEVILRCVPISNHLYFYWYRQILGQKVEFLVSFYNNEISEKSEIFDDQFSVERPDGSNFTLKIRSTKLEDSAMYFCASLPAWRGYEQYFGPGTRLTVT.

This clonotype was counted only a few times. This chain joins TRBV6-2 or TRBV6-3 and TRBJ2-1; D is undetermined. The CDR3 has 16 amino acids. V lost 7 bases and J 3 bases, leaving 19 bases between the germline ends. CDR1 MNHEY and CDR2 SVGEGT come from the germline V gene. The CDR3 here is CASTLLQFGFYNEQFF. The DNA for the CDR3 is TGTGCCAGCACCCTCCTACAGTTTGGGTTCTACAATGAGCAGTTCTTC.

There are many counts of this clonotype. V and J are TRBV4-3 and TRBJ2-1; weak D call: TRBD2 (5 bases). V dropped 7 bases and J dropped 0 bases, with 16 bases sitting between them. The CDR3 sequence is 16 residues long. Per the germline V gene, CDR1 is LGHNA and CDR2 is YSLEER. The CDR3 DNA is TGCGCCAGCACCCCCACGGCGGGTAGCTCCTACAATGAGCAGTTCTTC. Its protein product is CASTPTAGSSYNEQFF.

This clonotype came up a few times. The chain has TRBV6-2 or TRBV6-3 and TRBJ1-1, with TRBD1 matching 9 bases. Looked up from germline, CDR1 is MNHEY and CDR2 is SVGEGT. V shed 6 bases and J 12 bases; nucleotides not matched to a gene: 8. The CDR3 spans 12 residues. CDR3 amino acids: CASSESDRGPFF. CDR3 coding DNA: TGTGCCAGCAGCGAATCGGACAGGGGACCTTTCTTT.

This clonotype showed up just a few times. The genes are TRBV19 and TRBJ2-3; 9 nucleotides match TRBD1. There are 14 residues in the CDR3. CDR1 is LNHDA and CDR2 is SQIVND in the germline V gene (reference sequence). Trimming at V came to 5 bases and at J to 4 bases, leaving 4 bases not matched to a gene. The chain's CDR3 is CASSGQGFPDTQYF. As DNA, the CDR3 is TGTGCCAGTAGTGGACAGGGGTTTCCAGATACGCAGTATTTT. The full variable domain, rest sourced from reference TRBV19 and TRBJ2-3, is DGGITQSPKYLFRKEGQNVTLSCEQNLNHDAMYWYRQDPGQGLRLIYYSQIVNDFQKGDIAEGYSVSREKKESFPLTVTSAQKNPTAFYLCASSGQGFPDTQYFGPGTRLTVL.

V and J are TRBV4-1 and TRBJ1-1, with D tentatively TRBD1 (5 bases). The CDR3 has 16 residues. The V gene's germline CDR1 is MGHRA and CDR2 YSYEKL. V was shortened by 6 bases and J by 0 bases, with 17 bases between the two germline ends. The CDR3 DNA reads TGCGCCAGCAGTCCTATGGGGGGACGTATGAACACTGAAGCTTTCTTT. Encoded protein: CASSPMGGRMNTEAFF.

This clonotype was detected many times. The chain is built from TRBV10-3 and TRBJ1-1; tentative D call: TRBD1 (6 bases). V lost 0 bases and J 0 bases, leaving 14 bases between the germline ends. The CDR3 sequence is 17 residues long. Germline CDR1 ENHRY, CDR2 SYGVKD. The CDR3 nucleotides are TGTGCCATCAGTGAGTCTAGGGGGATCCGAATGAACACTGAAGCTTTCTTT. Encoded protein: CAISESRGIRMNTEAFF.

This chain uses TRBV10-3 with TRBJ1-2; D is unclear. The CDR3 runs 15 residues. Germline loops: CDR1 ENHRY, CDR2 SYGVKD. The V end lost 6 bases, the J end lost 2 bases, and 16 bases lay between the germline ends. CDR3 sequence: CAIREALGANYGYTF. CDR3 in DNA: TGTGCCATCAGAGAGGCATTAGGAGCCAACTATGGCTACACCTTC.

The V call is TRBV28, the J call TRBJ2-4, with D possibly being TRBD1 (5 bases). The germline gives CDR1 MDHEN, CDR2 SYDVKM. The CDR3 is 17 residues long. V lost 5 bases to trimming and J lost 0 bases, with 17 bases between them. CDR3 in DNA: TGTGCCAGCAGTCCCTCCCCCAGGGTTCTAGCCAAAAACATTCAGTACTTC. Its translation: CASSPSPRVLAKNIQYF.